These T cell receptor beta chains were read from a single sample in a study of PD-1 blockade in classical Hodgkin lymphoma. The table came from immunoSEQ multiplex PCR; TCRdb's copy has only in-frame clones and leaves some out. This table has about 6,400 clones, just under 80% appearing once. This specimen was CD4+ T cells from blood, taken at baseline. These receptors all come from a human donor with classical Hodgkin lymphoma. The CDR3 runs from the conserved cysteine through the conserved F or W. A D gene is named only where the DNA matches it firmly. Where a row states a size, it is once, few, many or the class of an expanded clone; other rows omit it.

d_gene	v_gene	abundance	j_gene	CDR3aa	CDR3nt
-	TRBV19	medium-sized	TRBJ1-1	CASSPAGTEAFF	TGTGCCAGTAGCCCCGCGGGAACTGAAGCTTTCTTT
-	TRBV7-9	-	TRBJ1-4	CASSFQGMGSVEKLFF	TGTGCCAGCAGCTTCCAGGGGATGGGAAGTGTAGAAAAACTGTTTTTT
TRBD2	TRBV4-2	once	TRBJ2-3	CASSQEVLAGVRGTQYF	TGTGCCAGCAGCCAAGAGGTCCTAGCGGGGGTTCGAGGTACGCAGTATTTT
-	TRBV9	-	TRBJ1-1	CASSVGGVTNTEAFF	TGTGCCAGCAGCGTAGGTGGGGTGACGAACACTGAAGCTTTCTTT
TRBD1	TRBV11-2	-	TRBJ2-5	CASSQTGGGETQYF	TGTGCCAGCAGCCAGACAGGGGGTGGAGAGACCCAGTACTTC
-	TRBV5-1	-	TRBJ1-1	CASSLGGTRNTEAFF	TGCGCCAGCAGCTTGGGGGGGACAAGGAACACTGAAGCTTTCTTT
-	TRBV7-2	-	TRBJ1-6	CASSLEGDGGPLHF	TGTGCCAGCAGCTTAGAGGGGGACGGTGGGCCCCTCCACTTT
TRBD1	TRBV4-1	-	TRBJ1-1	CASSQALRGGRHSEAFF	TGCGCCAGCAGCCAAGCGTTGAGAGGGGGCCGGCACAGTGAAGCTTTCTTT
-	TRBV14	-	TRBJ2-7	CASSQTRVEEQYF	TGTGCCAGCAGCCAGACACGTGTAGAAGAGCAGTACTTC
-	TRBV29-1	-	TRBJ2-1	CSVETLHEQFF	TGCAGCGTTGAAACCTTACATGAGCAGTTCTTC
-	TRBV4-1	-	TRBJ2-3	CASRAPGGGRDTQYF	TGCGCCAGCAGAGCCCCAGGAGGGGGCAGAGATACGCAGTATTTT
TRBD1	TRBV4-1	-	TRBJ1-5	CASSQLGQGNNQPQHF	TGCGCCAGCAGCCAACTAGGACAGGGTAACAATCAGCCCCAGCATTTT
TRBD2	TRBV27	-	TRBJ2-3	CASSFMVGRGGFTQYF	TGTGCCAGCAGTTTCATGGTCGGGAGGGGTGGGTTTACGCAGTATTTT
-	TRBV2	-	TRBJ1-2	CASSLQEIYGYTF	TGTGCCAGCAGCCTACAGGAAATCTATGGCTACACCTTC
TRBD2	TRBV4-1	-	TRBJ2-2	CASSQGRGKAGELFF	TGCGCCAGCAGCCAAGGGCGGGGGAAGGCCGGGGAGCTGTTTTTT
-	TRBV7-2	-	TRBJ2-3	CASSLERGRAQYF	TGTGCCAGCAGCTTAGAACGGGGGCGGGCGCAGTATTTT
-	TRBV10-3	few	TRBJ1-2	CAIRPEGGGYTF	TGTGCCATCAGACCGGAGGGCGGTGGCTACACCTTC
-	TRBV21-1	-	TRBJ2-7	CASQPSTDSYEQYF	TGTGCCAGCCAGCCCTCGACAGACTCCTACGAGCAGTACTTC
-	TRBV4-3	-	TRBJ2-7	CASSMTGSSYEQYF	TGCGCCAGCAGCATGACAGGTAGCTCCTACGAGCAGTACTTC
-	TRBV11-2	few	TRBJ1-4	CASSIWGNEKLFF	TGTGCCAGCAGTATCTGGGGGAATGAAAAACTGTTTTTT
-	TRBV10-3	-	TRBJ2-7	CAISGTSYEQYF	TGTGCCATCAGTGGGACAAGCTACGAGCAGTACTTC
-	TRBV5-1	-	TRBJ1-2	CASSLARGPGDYGYTF	TGCGCCAGCAGCTTGGCCCGGGGCCCAGGGGACTATGGCTACACCTTC
TRBD1	TRBV4-2	-	TRBJ2-1	CASSPPGQRYNEQFF	TGTGCCAGCAGCCCCCCGGGACAGCGCTACAATGAGCAGTTCTTC
TRBD2	TRBV2	-	TRBJ2-1	CAGRAGGRYNEQFF	TGTGCCGGAAGAGCGGGGGGGCGGTACAATGAGCAGTTCTTC
-	TRBV4-2	-	TRBJ1-1	CASSQRSLGAGDTEAFF	TGTGCCAGCAGCCAACGATCCCTTGGGGCCGGAGACACTGAAGCTTTCTTT
-	TRBV11-3	-	TRBJ2-5	CASSSGNSFGETQYF	TGTGCCAGCAGCTCCGGGAATTCCTTCGGAGAGACCCAGTACTTC
-	TRBV7-1	once	TRBJ1-5	CASSLSSNQPQHF	TGTGCCAGCAGCTTAAGCAGCAATCAGCCCCAGCATTTT
TRBD2	TRBV2	-	TRBJ2-7	CAGSGGAPYEQYF	TGTGCCGGGTCGGGGGGGGCGCCGTACGAGCAGTACTTC
-	TRBV18	-	TRBJ2-5	CASSPQRGEETQYF	TGTGCCAGCTCACCCCAACGCGGGGAAGAGACCCAGTACTTC
-	TRBV18	-	TRBJ1-3	CASSPQRTAISGNTIYF	TGTGCCAGCTCACCGCAAAGGACGGCCATCTCTGGAAACACCATATATTTT
-	TRBV27	-	TRBJ1-5	CASRSSLTRRGNQPQHF	TGTGCCAGCAGATCTTCCCTAACCAGACGGGGGAATCAGCCCCAGCATTTT
-	TRBV28	-	TRBJ1-4	CASSPSPGRGIGKLFF	TGTGCCAGCAGCCCCTCCCCGGGACGGGGGATAGGAAAACTGTTTTTT
-	TRBV2	-	TRBJ2-7	CASRTFDTYEQYF	TGTGCCAGCAGGACCTTCGACACCTACGAGCAGTACTTC
-	TRBV4-1	-	TRBJ1-4	CASSPIQGTNEKLFF	TGCGCCAGCAGCCCCATACAGGGAACTAATGAAAAACTGTTTTTT
-	TRBV2	few	TRBJ2-4	CASSPTTLIAKNIQYF	TGTGCCAGCAGTCCAACGACACTGATAGCCAAAAACATTCAGTACTTC
-	TRBV6-6	-	TRBJ2-3	CASSSSPDTQYF	TGTGCCAGCAGTTCCAGTCCAGATACGCAGTATTTT
TRBD1	TRBV6-4	-	TRBJ2-1	CASSDSRQGHEQFF	TGTGCCAGCAGTGACTCGAGACAGGGGCATGAGCAGTTCTTC
-	TRBV11-2	few	TRBJ1-2	CASSRRLFYGYTF	TGTGCCAGCAGCAGAAGACTATTCTATGGCTACACCTTC
-	TRBV27	-	TRBJ2-7	CASSTRPYSYEQYF	TGTGCCAGCAGTACCCGACCCTATTCCTACGAGCAGTACTTC
-	TRBV6-1	-	TRBJ1-1	CASSEDGRNTEAFF	TGTGCCAGCAGTGAAGATGGCAGGAACACTGAAGCTTTCTTT
TRBD2	TRBV7-8	-	TRBJ2-7	CASSLGLAGPSGYEQYF	TGTGCCAGCAGCCTGGGACTAGCGGGGCCCAGCGGCTACGAGCAGTACTTC
-	TRBV7-3	-	TRBJ1-1	CASSPTEQGNTEAFF	TGTGCCAGCAGCCCAACGGAGCAGGGTAACACTGAAGCTTTCTTT
-	TRBV19	-	TRBJ1-5	CASSMLGDQPQHF	TGTGCCAGTAGTATGCTCGGAGATCAGCCCCAGCATTTT
-	TRBV18	few	TRBJ2-2	CASSPPGWETGELFF	TGTGCCAGCTCACCACCGGGTTGGGAGACCGGGGAGCTGTTTTTT
-	TRBV27	few	TRBJ2-3	CASSLSLDPDTQYF	TGTGCCAGCAGCCTTTCCCTGGACCCAGATACGCAGTATTTT
TRBD1	TRBV19	-	TRBJ1-2	CASSRTGRNYGYTF	TGTGCCAGTAGCCGGACAGGGCGAAACTATGGCTACACCTTC
-	TRBV19	-	TRBJ1-2	CASSQAGGDYGYTF	TGTGCCAGTAGCCAAGCGGGGGGGGACTATGGCTACACCTTC
-	TRBV20-1	once	TRBJ2-5	CSAKPETQYF	TGCAGTGCGAAGCCGGAGACCCAGTACTTC
TRBD2	TRBV7-2	-	TRBJ2-2	CASSLGGTSTGELFF	TGTGCCAGCAGCTTAGGGGGGACTAGCACCGGGGAGCTGTTTTTT
TRBD2	TRBV9	-	TRBJ2-5	CASSVVQGGETQYF	TGTGCCAGCAGCGTGGTTCAGGGAGGGGAGACCCAGTACTTC
TRBD1	TRBV4-1	once	TRBJ1-4	CASSLGQGATNEKLFF	TGCGCCAGCAGCCTAGGACAGGGGGCAACTAATGAAAAACTGTTTTTT
TRBD1	TRBV11-2	-	TRBJ1-2	CASSLAGQGARNGYTF	TGTGCCAGCAGCTTAGCGGGACAGGGGGCGAGAAATGGCTACACCTTC